What follows are 14 T cell receptor beta chains derived from one specimen sequenced in a study of vaccination and CD4 T cells after COVID-19. As to treatment: roughly 10-day PBMC culture with coronavirus spike peptide pools or control peptides (ViraFEST assay). Their specific antigens are unknown. Sequence data for DNA of cultured CD4+ T cells were generated by the Oncomine TCR Beta short-read assay. One entry per CDR3 protein results from TCRdb running MiXCR on the PCR reads. The table has over 6,000 distinct CDR3 sequences, 75% to 85% seen once. Sequencing was done on a sample of CD4+ T cells from blood, cultured in vitro. Receptors were obtained from a human donor who had recovered from COVID-19.

In this sample, this clonotype is medium-sized. V usage is TRBV7-2 and J usage is TRBJ2-7, with 7 positions matching TRBD2. The germline CDR1 and CDR2 sequences are SGHTA and FQGNSA. With V trimmed by 5 bases and J by 5 bases, 12 bases remained unmatched. The CDR3 extends over 15 amino acids. The CDR3: CASSQRAGRFHEQYF. Written as DNA, the CDR3 is TGTGCCAGCAGCCAAAGAGCGGGAAGGTTCCACGAGCAGTACTTC. Full variable domain (rest looked up from reference TRBV7-2 and TRBJ2-7): GAGVSQSPSNKVTEKGKDVELRCDPISGHTALYWYRQSLGQGLEFLIYFQGNSAPDKSGLPSDRFSAERTGGSVSTLTIQRTQQEDSAVYLCASSQRAGRFHEQYFGPGTRLTVT.

The chain carries TRBV27 and TRBJ1-1, with a possible D match to TRBD1 (5 bases). This CDR3 spans 16 amino acids. Germline V CDR1 and CDR2: MNHEY, SMNVEV (reference sequence). V was trimmed by 3 bases and J by 0 bases, leaving 14 bases between them. In DNA, the CDR3 is TGTGCCAGCAGTTTCAGGATGGGGGGTATGAACACTGAAGCTTTCTTT. This translates into CASSFRMGGMNTEAFF.

V and J are TRBV5-1 and TRBJ2-5; 7 positions agree with TRBD1. Germline values: CDR1 SGHRS, CDR2 YFSETQ. The CDR3 runs to 12 residues. The ends lost 4 bases at V and 5 bases at J; junction bases unmatched: 2. The CDR3, as DNA: TGCGCCAGCAGCGACAGGGACGAGACCCAGTACTTC. It codes for CASSDRDETQYF. The full variable domain, rest sourced from reference TRBV5-1 and TRBJ2-5, is KAGVTQTPRYLIKTRGQQVTLSCSPISGHRSVSWYQQTPGQGLQFLFEYFSETQRNKGNFPGRFSGRQFSNSRSEMNVSTLELGDSALYLCASSDRDETQYFGPGTRLLVL.

This clonotype is large. V is TRBV11-2 and J is TRBJ2-7, with 11 nucleotides matching TRBD2. Germline loops: CDR1 SGHAT, CDR2 FQNNGV. V lost 4 bases to trimming and J lost 5 bases; unmatched junction nucleotides: 7. CDR3 length: 15 amino acids. CDR3: CASSSLAGGTHEQYF. The CDR3 coding sequence is TGTGCCAGCAGCTCTCTAGCGGGAGGAACCCACGAGCAGTACTTC.

CDR3 DNA: TGTGCCAGCATGGGGTACGGGCTAGCGGGAGGAAATGAGCAGTTCTTC. Protein product: CASMGYGLAGGNEQFF. This chain links TRBV7-2 with TRBJ2-1, with 11 bases identical to TRBD2. The V gene's germline CDR1 is SGHTA and CDR2 FQGNSA. The V and J ends lost 7 bases and 7 bases, in that order; junction bases with no gene match: 12. The CDR3 covers 16 residues.

The chain carries TRBV6-5 and TRBJ1-1, with 7 bases matching TRBD1. CDR3 length: 14 residues. CDR1 and CDR2 (germline): MNHEY, SVGAGI. V lost 2 bases and J lost 0; bases outside the gene matches: 0. CDR3 in DNA: TGTGCCAGCAGTTACCAGGGGGTGAACACTGAAGCTTTCTTT. This encodes CASSYQGVNTEAFF.

This chain links TRBV11-3 with TRBJ2-1; 14 nucleotides agree with TRBD2. J gave up 4 bases and V 7 bases, and 9 bases lay outside the gene matches. In germline, CDR1 is SGHNT, CDR2 YENEEA. The CDR3 extends over 17 amino acids. Here the CDR3 reads CASIPGTSGGTYNEQFF. The CDR3 nucleotides are TGTGCCAGCATCCCGGGGACTAGCGGGGGAACTTACAATGAGCAGTTCTTC.

The genes are TRBV12-3 or TRBV12-4 and TRBJ2-3, with D perhaps matching TRBD1 (5 bases). The CDR3 runs 14 residues. The V end lost 6 bases, the J end lost 2 bases, and 12 bases lay between the germline ends. CDR3 nucleotides: TGTGCCAGCAGGCCCAGACAGATCACAGATACGCAGTATTTT. Translated, it gives CASRPRQITDTQYF.

This clonotype was picked up one time. The chain combines TRBV12-3 or TRBV12-4 with TRBJ1-2; 10 bases map to TRBD1. Trimming cost V 5 bases and J 0 bases; bases outside gene matches: 9. This CDR3 region has 17 residues. CDR3 DNA: TGTGCCAGCAGTCGGAGGGACAGGGGCAAAACTAACTATGGCTACACCTTC. It specifies CASSRRDRGKTNYGYTF.

The chain employs TRBV20-1 and TRBJ2-7; 11 bases fit TRBD1. The CDR3 loop spans 13 amino acids. Germline V CDR1 and CDR2: DFQATT, SNEGSKA (reference sequence). The junction had 4 bases not matched to a gene; V was cut back by 4 bases and J by 5 bases. CDR3 protein: CSATGQGVHEQYF. CDR3 coding DNA: TGCAGTGCTACGGGACAGGGGGTGCACGAGCAGTACTTC.

The rearrangement links TRBV20-1 to TRBJ2-7, with 7 nucleotides matching TRBD1. Germline trimming cut 3 bases from V and 5 bases from J; bases unmatched to any gene: 13. Germline CDR1 reads DFQATT; CDR2 reads SNEGSKA (reference sequence). This CDR3 spans 15 amino acids. In DNA, the CDR3 is TGCAGTGCTAGGTCACCCAGACAGGGTACCCACGAGCAGTACTTC. Residues: CSARSPRQGTHEQYF.

The J gene is TRBJ2-1, the V gene TRBV7-7, with 10 positions matching TRBD2. Trimming removed 6 bases from V and 6 bases from J; junction bases left unmatched: 8. CDR1 and CDR2 from the germline V gene are SSHAT and FNYEAQ (reference sequence). CDR3 size: 15 residues. The CDR3 reads CASSKGLATLNEQFF. The CDR3 DNA reads as TGTGCCAGCAGTAAGGGACTAGCGACTCTCAATGAGCAGTTCTTC.

The chain employs TRBV7-2 and TRBJ1-5; D is perhaps TRBD1 (5 bases). Between the trimmed V and J ends, which lost 5 bases and 5 bases, there was a span of 19 bases. Germline loops: CDR1 SGHTA, CDR2 FQGNSA. The CDR3 is 16 residues long. The CDR3 sequence: CASSQDSDGTHQPQHF. In DNA form, the CDR3 reads TGTGCCAGCAGCCAAGATAGTGACGGGACCCATCAGCCCCAGCATTTT.

This rearrangement joins TRBV18 to TRBJ2-5; D may match TRBD1 or TRBD2 (5 bases each). CDR1 and CDR2 from the germline V gene are KGHSH and LQKENI. This CDR3 region has 14 residues. With 4 bases removed from V and 2 bases from J, the gap between germline ends came to 11 bases. The CDR3: CASSRDSGQETQYF. In nucleotides, the CDR3 is TGTGCCAGCTCACGAGACAGCGGTCAAGAGACCCAGTACTTC.